Sequencing of this T cell receptor (beta chain) was carried out in a study of T-cell memory formation after mild COVID-19. The CDR3 has 16 residues. CDR1 and CDR2 (germline): MNHNY, SVGAGI (reference sequence). With V trimmed by 5 bases and J by 0 bases, 5 bases remained unmatched. Barcoded TCR alpha and TCR beta cDNA libraries with UMIs came from 5'RACE using constant-segment primers. Using its own MiXCR run on the 5' RACE reads, TCRdb lists one record per CDR3 protein. Among hundreds of thousands of distinct CDR3 sequences listed, about 13% were seen once. This TCR was recovered from a man between 18 and 35 years old who had mild COVID-19 (a few samples of this study predate the infection). Cell type and time point are not known. Material: PBMCs or a T cell subset sorted from them (not recorded which). The rearrangement joins TRBV6-6 to TRBJ2-2, with TRBD2 matching 8 bases. As DNA, the CDR3 is TGTGCCAGCAGTCTATATAGCGGGGCGAACACCGGGGAGCTGTTTTTT. Translated, it gives CASSLYSGANTGELFF.